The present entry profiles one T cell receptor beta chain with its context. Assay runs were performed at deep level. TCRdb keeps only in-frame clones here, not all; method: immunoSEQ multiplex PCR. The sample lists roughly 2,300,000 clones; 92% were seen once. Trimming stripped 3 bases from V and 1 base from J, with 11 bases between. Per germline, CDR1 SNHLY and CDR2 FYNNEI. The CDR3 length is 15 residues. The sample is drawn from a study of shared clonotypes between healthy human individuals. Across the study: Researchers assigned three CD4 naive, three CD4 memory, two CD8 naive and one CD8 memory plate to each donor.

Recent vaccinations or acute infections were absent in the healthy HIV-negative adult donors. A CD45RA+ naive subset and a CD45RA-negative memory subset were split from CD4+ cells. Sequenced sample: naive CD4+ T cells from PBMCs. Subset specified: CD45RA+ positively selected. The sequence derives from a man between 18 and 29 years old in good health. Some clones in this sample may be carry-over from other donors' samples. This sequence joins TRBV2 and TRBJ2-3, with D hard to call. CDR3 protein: CASSDSTPGTDTQYF. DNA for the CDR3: TGTGCCAGCAGTGATTCCACCCCTGGCACAGATACGCAGTATTTT.